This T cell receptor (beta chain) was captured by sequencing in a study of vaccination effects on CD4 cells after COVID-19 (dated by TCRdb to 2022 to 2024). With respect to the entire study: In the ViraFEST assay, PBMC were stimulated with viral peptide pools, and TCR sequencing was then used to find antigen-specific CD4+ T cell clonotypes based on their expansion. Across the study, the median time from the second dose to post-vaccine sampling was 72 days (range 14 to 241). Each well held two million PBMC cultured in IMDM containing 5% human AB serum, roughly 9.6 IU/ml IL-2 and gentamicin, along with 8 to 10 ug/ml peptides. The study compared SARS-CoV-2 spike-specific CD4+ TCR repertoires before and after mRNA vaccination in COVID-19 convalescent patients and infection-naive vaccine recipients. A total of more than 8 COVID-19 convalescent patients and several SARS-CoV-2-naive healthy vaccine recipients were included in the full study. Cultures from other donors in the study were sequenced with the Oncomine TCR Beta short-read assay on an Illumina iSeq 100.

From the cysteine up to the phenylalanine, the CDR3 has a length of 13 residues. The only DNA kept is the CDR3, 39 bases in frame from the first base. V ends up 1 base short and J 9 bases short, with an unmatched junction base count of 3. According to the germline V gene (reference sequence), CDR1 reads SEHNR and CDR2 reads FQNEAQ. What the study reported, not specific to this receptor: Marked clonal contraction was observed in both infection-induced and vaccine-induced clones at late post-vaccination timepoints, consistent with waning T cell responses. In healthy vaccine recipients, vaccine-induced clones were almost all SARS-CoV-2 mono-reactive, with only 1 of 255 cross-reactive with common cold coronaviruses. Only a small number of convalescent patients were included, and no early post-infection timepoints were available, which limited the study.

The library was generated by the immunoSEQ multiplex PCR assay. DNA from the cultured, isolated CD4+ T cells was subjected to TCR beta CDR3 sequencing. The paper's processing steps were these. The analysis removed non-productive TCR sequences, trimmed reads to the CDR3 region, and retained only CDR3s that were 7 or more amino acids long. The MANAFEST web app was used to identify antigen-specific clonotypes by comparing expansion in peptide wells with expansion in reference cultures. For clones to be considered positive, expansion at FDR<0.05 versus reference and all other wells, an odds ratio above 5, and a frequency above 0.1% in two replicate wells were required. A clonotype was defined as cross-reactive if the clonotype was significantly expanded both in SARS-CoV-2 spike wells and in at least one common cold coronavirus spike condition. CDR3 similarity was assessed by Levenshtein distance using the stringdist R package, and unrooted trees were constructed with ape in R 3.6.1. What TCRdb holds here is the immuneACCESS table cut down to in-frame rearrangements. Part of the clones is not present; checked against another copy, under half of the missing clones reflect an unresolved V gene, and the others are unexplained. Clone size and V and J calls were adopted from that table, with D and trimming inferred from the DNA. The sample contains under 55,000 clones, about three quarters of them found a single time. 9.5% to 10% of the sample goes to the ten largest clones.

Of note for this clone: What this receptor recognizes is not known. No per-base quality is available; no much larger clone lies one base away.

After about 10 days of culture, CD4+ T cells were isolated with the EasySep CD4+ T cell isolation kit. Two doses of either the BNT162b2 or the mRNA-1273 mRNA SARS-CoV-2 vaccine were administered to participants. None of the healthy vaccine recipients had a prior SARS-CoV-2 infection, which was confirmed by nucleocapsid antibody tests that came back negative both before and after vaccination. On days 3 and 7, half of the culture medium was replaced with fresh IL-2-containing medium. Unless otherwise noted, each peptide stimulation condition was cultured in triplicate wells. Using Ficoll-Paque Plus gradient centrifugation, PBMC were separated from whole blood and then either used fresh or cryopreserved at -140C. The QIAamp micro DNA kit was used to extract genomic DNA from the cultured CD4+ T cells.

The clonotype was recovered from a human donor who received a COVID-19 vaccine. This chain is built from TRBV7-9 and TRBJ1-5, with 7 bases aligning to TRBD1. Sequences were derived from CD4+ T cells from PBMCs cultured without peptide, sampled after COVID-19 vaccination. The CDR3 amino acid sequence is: CASSLEQGRPQHF. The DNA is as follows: TGTGCCAGCAGCTTAGAACAGGGGCGGCCCCAGCATTTT.